The present T cell receptor (beta chain) was sequenced within a study of T cells in Graves' hyperthyroidism and ophthalmopathy. CDR3 size: 15 residues. The germline V gene encodes CDR1 MNHNS and CDR2 SASEGT. The ends were cut back, 7 bases at V and 1 base at J, with 16 bases in the middle. The TCR beta CDR3 regions underwent amplification using RNA transcripts as the source. The HTBI primer set was used in a first-round RT-PCR of the TCR CDR3. TCRdb used MiXCR to reprocess the multiplex PCR reads, holding one entry per CDR3 protein. The data show roughly 400,000 distinct CDR3 sequences, with around 25% seen just once and less than 85% held by the top ten.

This receptor was obtained from a man in his fifties or sixties with Graves' hyperthyroidism. The sequenced sample was blood. This chain uses TRBV6-1 with TRBJ1-1; no clear D. The CDR3 coding sequence is TGTGCCAGCACCGAGGCTAAGGGAAGGAACACTGAAGCTTTCTTT. Protein product: CASTEAKGRNTEAFF.